The clone carrying this T cell receptor beta chain was detected once. Within the sample, other DNA sequences also encode this same CDR3. These data are taken from a study of Ad26.COV2.S vaccination and SARS-CoV-2 variants. The CDR3 is made up of 15 amino acids. Germline V gene lookup returns CDR1 LGHDT and CDR2 YNNKEL (reference sequence). The V segment lost 4 bases and the J segment 1 base; nucleotides outside the gene matches: 2. Stated treatment: around 19 received Ad26.COV2.S at low or high dose, single or two shots; roughly five received placebo; per-sample allocation not given. Specimen acquisition occurred on day 63 following the initial vaccine or placebo injection. This table comes from immunoSEQ multiplex PCR, and its TCRdb copy is limited to in-frame clones, with some not included. The data contain around 320,000 clones, roughly 87% of them singletons.

The sequencing used peripheral blood, collected in a trial of Ad26.COV2.S vaccine versus placebo. This TCR came from a person aged 18-60 years who received the Ad26.COV2.S COVID-19 vaccine or a placebo. The chain carries TRBV3-1 (or the pseudogene TRBV3-2) and TRBJ2-3; 10 bases line up with TRBD2. The CDR3 DNA is TGTGCCAGCAGCCGCCTAGCGGGGGGCACAGATACGCAGTATTTT. This sequence encodes CASSRLAGGTDTQYF.